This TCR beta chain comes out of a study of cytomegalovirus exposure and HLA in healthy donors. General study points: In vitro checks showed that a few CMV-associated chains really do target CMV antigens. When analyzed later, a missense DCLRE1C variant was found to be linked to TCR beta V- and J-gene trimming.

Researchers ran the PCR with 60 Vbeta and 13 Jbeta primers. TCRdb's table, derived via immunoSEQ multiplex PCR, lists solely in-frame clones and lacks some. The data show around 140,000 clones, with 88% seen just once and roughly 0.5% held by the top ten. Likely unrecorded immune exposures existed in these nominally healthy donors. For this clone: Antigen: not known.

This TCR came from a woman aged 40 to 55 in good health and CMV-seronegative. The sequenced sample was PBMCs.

The DNA for the CDR3 is TGTGCCAGCAGCGTAAGTCCCGGACTATTCTACGAGCAGTACTTC. Residues: CASSVSPGLFYEQYF. The rearrangement joins TRBV9 to TRBJ2-5; maybe TRBD2 (6 bases). TRBJ2-7 matches the DNA end more closely, so the J call is doubtful. Per germline, CDR1 SGDLS and CDR2 YYNGEE. CDR3 length equals 15 residues.